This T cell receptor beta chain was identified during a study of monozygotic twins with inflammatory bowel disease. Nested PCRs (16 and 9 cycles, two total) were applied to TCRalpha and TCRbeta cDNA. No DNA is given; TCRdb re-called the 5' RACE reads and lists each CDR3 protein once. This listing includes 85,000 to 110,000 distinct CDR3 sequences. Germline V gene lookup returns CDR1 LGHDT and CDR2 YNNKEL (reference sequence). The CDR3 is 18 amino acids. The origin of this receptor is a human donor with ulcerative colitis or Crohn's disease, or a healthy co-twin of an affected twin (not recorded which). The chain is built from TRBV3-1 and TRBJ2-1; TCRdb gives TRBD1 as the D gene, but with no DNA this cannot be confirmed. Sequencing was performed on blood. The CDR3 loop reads CASSPYRDRGRSYNEQFF.